These T cell receptor beta chains were read from a single sample in a study of T cell responses to AZD1222 COVID-19 vaccine. The protocol was immunoSEQ multiplex PCR, while the TCRdb copy is restricted to in-frame clones and leaves out a portion. The profile covers around 160,000 clones, with around four fifths appearing a single time and 4.1% taken by the ten largest. This material consisted of peripheral blood, taken on day 0 of MenACWY control vaccination. Receptors originate from an adult in good health. CDR3s include the opening cysteine and the closing phenylalanine or tryptophan. A D gene is named only where the DNA matches it firmly.

v_gene	d_gene	j_gene	CDR3nt	CDR3aa
TRBV5-4	TRBD1	TRBJ1-2	TGTGCCAGCAGCCCGGACAGGGCTGATGGCTACACCTTC	CASSPDRADGYTF
TRBV11-2	TRBD2	TRBJ2-3	TGTGCCAGCAGCTTAGCCGGGAGGCGGGGGGGCACAGATACGCAGTATTTT	CASSLAGRRGGTDTQYF
TRBV3-1/TRBV3-2	.	TRBJ1-4	TGTGCCAGCAGTCGCCTAAGGGAAAAACTGTTTTTT	CASSRLREKLFF
TRBV13	.	TRBJ2-7	TGTGCCAGCAGCCCCCTGGGGTCCCCGCGGGAGCAGTACTTC	CASSPLGSPREQYF
TRBV7-8	.	TRBJ1-6	TGTGCCAGCAGCTTAGCGGTGGGAGTAAATTCACCCCTCCACTTT	CASSLAVGVNSPLHF
TRBV18	.	TRBJ2-7	TGTGCCAGCTCACCACCCCCCCGAGGGGGCTCCTACGAGCAGTACTTC	CASSPPPRGGSYEQYF
TRBV18	.	TRBJ1-1	TGTGCCAGCTCACCACCGGGGCAGGCCGGGGGCACTGAAGCTTTCTTT	CASSPPGQAGGTEAFF
TRBV4-1	.	TRBJ1-1	TGCGCCAGCAGCCAATGGCGATTGGGGGCAATAACTGAAGCTTTCTTT	CASSQWRLGAITEAFF
TRBV19	.	TRBJ1-6	TGTGCCAGTAGTATGGGGGGCGTCGATTCACCCCTCCACTTT	CASSMGGVDSPLHF
TRBV7-8	TRBD2	TRBJ2-3	TGTGCCAGCAGCCGGACTAGCGGGGGGATTCGCACAGATACGCAGTATTTT	CASSRTSGGIRTDTQYF
TRBV27	.	TRBJ2-2	TGTGCCAGCAGTTTATTGGGACAACCCACCGGGGAGCTGTTTTTT	CASSLLGQPTGELFF
TRBV2	.	TRBJ2-7	TGTGCCAGCAGACACTTGGCTAGTTCCTACGAGCAGTACTTC	CASRHLASSYEQYF
TRBV6-5	TRBD1	TRBJ1-6	TGTGCCAGCAGTCGCGACAGGGACAATTCACCCCTCCACTTT	CASSRDRDNSPLHF
TRBV9	.	TRBJ1-6	TGTGCCAGCAGCGTAGGGGCAGGGAATTCACCCCTCCACTTT	CASSVGAGNSPLHF
TRBV3-1/TRBV3-2	TRBD1	TRBJ1-6	TGTGCCAGCAGCCACCTGGACAGGGCCCTCCACTTT	CASSHLDRALHF
TRBV5-1	TRBD1	TRBJ1-4	TGCGCCAGCAGCTTGCAGGGGACAGCGAATGAAAAACTGTTTTTT	CASSLQGTANEKLFF